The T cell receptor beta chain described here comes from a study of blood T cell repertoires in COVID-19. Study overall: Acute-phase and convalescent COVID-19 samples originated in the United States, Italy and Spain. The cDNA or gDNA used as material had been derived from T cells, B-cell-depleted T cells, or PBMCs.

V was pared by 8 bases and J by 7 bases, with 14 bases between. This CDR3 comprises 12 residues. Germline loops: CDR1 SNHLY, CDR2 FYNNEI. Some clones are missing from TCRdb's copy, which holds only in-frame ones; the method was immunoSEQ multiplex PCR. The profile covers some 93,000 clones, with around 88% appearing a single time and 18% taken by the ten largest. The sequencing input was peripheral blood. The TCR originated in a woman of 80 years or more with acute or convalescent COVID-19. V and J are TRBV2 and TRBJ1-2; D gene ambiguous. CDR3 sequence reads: CASGPTVLGYTF. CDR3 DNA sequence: TGTGCCAGCGGTCCTACAGTGCTTGGCTACACCTTC.